This T cell receptor beta chain was sequenced for a study of control samples from healthy donors and cancer patients. This table comes from immunoSEQ multiplex PCR, and its TCRdb copy is limited to in-frame clones, with some not included. Of 75,000 to 100,000 clones detected, roughly 86% appear once; the ten largest clones hold roughly 1.2%. Notes on this clone: The junction and the germline gene differ at one end; a read error may be behind it.

Germline V gene lookup returns CDR1 SNHLY and CDR2 FYNNEI. The CDR3 is 8 amino acids. The sequence was collected from a woman in her fifties or sixties in good health. The chain uses TRBV2 and TRBJ2-1; D is unresolved. Sequencing was carried out using blood. As DNA, the CDR3 is TGTGCCGGCACACGTAGGGTCTTC. Translated, it gives CAGTRRVF.